Listed below are T cell receptor beta chains from one sample, sequenced in a study of cytomegalovirus exposure and HLA in healthy donors. TCRdb's table, derived via immunoSEQ multiplex PCR, lists solely in-frame clones and lacks some. The table records fewer than 200,000 clones, around three quarters of them present only once. The sequenced sample consisted of PBMCs. These receptors were taken from a boy younger than 18 in good health and CMV-seronegative. Both conserved end residues are part of each CDR3. D genes are given only for firm matches. Part of the rows lack a size; the others show once, few, many or a class for expanded clones.

j_call d_call v_call clone_size cdr3_nt cdr3_aa
TRBJ2-7 TRBD2 TRBV9 once TGTGCCAGCAGCGTTCTAGGGACTAGCGGGGGCGAGCAGTACTTC CASSVLGTSGGEQYF
TRBJ2-3 - TRBV4-2 once TGTGCCAGCAGCCAGTGGTGGGCGAAGGTCACAGATACGCAGTATTTT CASSQWWAKVTDTQYF
TRBJ1-2 - TRBV10-3 - TGTGCCATCAGTGAGTCGAGGGAGGAAGGCTACACCTTC CAISESREEGYTF
TRBJ2-3 TRBD2 TRBV5-1 once TGCGCCAGCAGCTTGGAATCTAGCGGTATCACAGATACGCAGTATTTT CASSLESSGITDTQYF
TRBJ2-7 - TRBV7-9 - TGTGCCAGCGGCCCCGGGAGCAAAAAGTACGAGCAGTACTTC CASGPGSKKYEQYF
TRBJ1-3 - TRBV29-1 - TGCAGCGTTCGTTTAGGGGGAGTCTCTGGAAACACCATATATTTT CSVRLGGVSGNTIYF
TRBJ2-7 TRBD1 TRBV18 - TGTGCCAGCTCACCTCTTAGACAGGGGATGGACGAGCAGTACTTC CASSPLRQGMDEQYF
TRBJ2-7 TRBD2 TRBV6-5 - TGTGCCAGCAGTTGGGGACTAGCGGGGGCCTACGAGCAGTACTTC CASSWGLAGAYEQYF
TRBJ2-2 TRBD1 TRBV4-1 few TGCGCCAGCAGCCAATCGGGACAGGGGCTGAGCGGGGAGCTGTTTTTT CASSQSGQGLSGELFF
TRBJ2-7 TRBD1 TRBV5-1 few TGCGCCAGCAGCTCTTACCCACAGGGGCTTTACTACGAGCAGTACTTC CASSSYPQGLYYEQYF
TRBJ2-6 - TRBV5-1 - TGCGCCAGCAGCTTGGTTACAGGCTCTGGGGCCAACGTCCTGACTTTC CASSLVTGSGANVLTF
TRBJ1-2 TRBD1 TRBV5-4 - TGTGCCAGCAGCTATCCGATTGGACAGGGTGGCTACACCTTC CASSYPIGQGGYTF
TRBJ1-5 - TRBV7-2 - TGTGCCAGCAGCTTATCGGGTGATCAGCCCCAGCATTTT CASSLSGDQPQHF
TRBJ1-1 - TRBV7-8 - TGTGCCAGCAGCTTAGGTCGGAACACTGAAGCTTTCTTT CASSLGRNTEAFF
TRBJ1-1 - TRBV6-5 - TGTGCCAGCAGTTCCCCTCCGGGGGTCCTGAACACTGAAGCTTTCTTT CASSSPPGVLNTEAFF